This is a list of T cell receptor beta chains from one sample in a study of response to subunit inactivated influenza vaccine. MiXCR, run by TCRdb on the RT-PCR reads, gives a single entry per CDR3 protein. The top ten clones hold over 9.5% of a sample with around 480,000 distinct CDR3 sequences, approximately 9.9% of them seen once. The sample in question was PBMCs from blood, obtained about 40 days after vaccination. The source of these receptors is a man in his forties or fifties who received an inactivated influenza vaccine. Both conserved end residues are part of each CDR3. A D gene is named only where the DNA matches it firmly. Clone sizes are given selectively: once, few, many, or a class where the clone is expanded.

abundance: few; j_gene: TRBJ2-7; v_gene: TRBV30; d_gene: NA; CDR3nt: TGTGCCTGGAGTAGAGGGGGAAGCGAGCAGTACTTC; CDR3aa: CAWSRGGSEQYF
abundance: NA; j_gene: TRBJ2-2; v_gene: TRBV20-1; d_gene: NA; CDR3nt: TGCAGTGCTAGAGAATATCCTCGGGACGTAACCGGGGAGCTGTTTTTT; CDR3aa: CSAREYPRDVTGELFF
abundance: NA; j_gene: TRBJ2-3; v_gene: TRBV28; d_gene: NA; CDR3nt: TGTGCCAGCAGTAGGCGCACCCAAGATACGCAGTATTTT; CDR3aa: CASSRRTQDTQYF
abundance: few; j_gene: TRBJ1-5; v_gene: TRBV7-9; d_gene: NA; CDR3nt: TGTGCCAGCAGCTTAGACGGGCTCGGGCAGCCCCAGCATTTT; CDR3aa: CASSLDGLGQPQHF
abundance: few; j_gene: TRBJ2-3; v_gene: TRBV20-1; d_gene: TRBD2; CDR3nt: TGCAGTGCTAGGGGCCTTAGCGGGAGGGCCCGCACAGATACGCAGTATTTT; CDR3aa: CSARGLSGRARTDTQYF
abundance: few; j_gene: TRBJ1-3; v_gene: TRBV12-3/TRBV12-4; d_gene: TRBD1; CDR3nt: TGTGCCAGCAGTTTAGCTGGCAGGGGGAGAGGGTCTGGAAACACCATATATTTT; CDR3aa: CASSLAGRGRGSGNTIYF
abundance: few; j_gene: TRBJ1-1; v_gene: TRBV11-2; d_gene: NA; CDR3nt: TGTGCCAGCAGCTTTGGTTGGTCTGAAGCTTTCTTT; CDR3aa: CASSFGWSEAFF
abundance: few; j_gene: TRBJ2-7; v_gene: TRBV28; d_gene: TRBD1; CDR3nt: TGTGCCAGCAGCGATACAGGGGGCTACGAGCAGTACTTC; CDR3aa: CASSDTGGYEQYF
abundance: NA; j_gene: TRBJ2-7; v_gene: TRBV20-1; d_gene: NA; CDR3nt: TGCAGTGCTCCGAGCGCGGGACTCGGCTACGAGCAGTACTTC; CDR3aa: CSAPSAGLGYEQYF
abundance: NA; j_gene: TRBJ1-4; v_gene: TRBV7-2; d_gene: NA; CDR3nt: TGTGCCAGCAGCTTAACTTGGCAGAATAATGAAAAACTGTTTTTT; CDR3aa: CASSLTWQNNEKLFF
abundance: many; j_gene: TRBJ2-1; v_gene: TRBV7-2; d_gene: TRBD2; CDR3nt: TGTGCCAGCAGCACCTTAGCGGGGAGCTCCTACAATGAGCAGTTCTTC; CDR3aa: CASSTLAGSSYNEQFF
abundance: many; j_gene: TRBJ2-2; v_gene: TRBV12-3/TRBV12-4; d_gene: NA; CDR3nt: TGTGCCAGCAGTTTCGGCTTAGCCGCCGGGGAGCTGTTTTTT; CDR3aa: CASSFGLAAGELFF
abundance: NA; j_gene: TRBJ2-7; v_gene: TRBV14; d_gene: NA; CDR3nt: TGTGCCAGCAGCCAAGATCGGATGGGGTTCTCCTACGAGCAGTACTTC; CDR3aa: CASSQDRMGFSYEQYF
abundance: many; j_gene: TRBJ2-7; v_gene: TRBV6-1; d_gene: NA; CDR3nt: TGTGCCAGCAGCCCTCGGGTCAGGAGCTACGAGCAGTACTTC; CDR3aa: CASSPRVRSYEQYF
abundance: many; j_gene: TRBJ2-3; v_gene: TRBV12-3/TRBV12-4; d_gene: NA; CDR3nt: TGTGCCAGCAGTTTAGAGAGGGATACAGATACGCAGTATTTT; CDR3aa: CASSLERDTDTQYF
abundance: few; j_gene: TRBJ2-1; v_gene: TRBV5-1; d_gene: NA; CDR3nt: TGCGCCAGCAGCTTGAGAGGACCCAACAATGAGCAGTTCTTC; CDR3aa: CASSLRGPNNEQFF
abundance: many; j_gene: TRBJ2-7; v_gene: TRBV5-1; d_gene: NA; CDR3nt: TGCGCCAGCAGCGGAGTAGGGGGGCAATCCTACGAGCAGTACTTC; CDR3aa: CASSGVGGQSYEQYF
abundance: few; j_gene: TRBJ1-5; v_gene: TRBV6-2/TRBV6-3; d_gene: NA; CDR3nt: TGTGCCAGCAGTTACGACAGCCTATCCATCCTAGGGAGCAATCAGCCCCAGCATTTT; CDR3aa: CASSYDSLSILGSNQPQHF
abundance: many; j_gene: TRBJ2-5; v_gene: TRBV5-1; d_gene: TRBD1; CDR3nt: TGCGCCAGCAAGGCCGGCTCCAGGACAGGGACGGAGACCCAGTACTTC; CDR3aa: CASKAGSRTGTETQYF
abundance: many; j_gene: TRBJ2-5; v_gene: TRBV12-3/TRBV12-4; d_gene: NA; CDR3nt: TGTGCCAGCAGTTTCTTAAAAGAGACCCAGTACTTC; CDR3aa: CASSFLKETQYF
abundance: few; j_gene: TRBJ2-5; v_gene: TRBV4-3; d_gene: NA; CDR3nt: TGCGCCAGCAGCCAAGAACTATCACCGGGAAACCAAGAGACCCAGTACTTC; CDR3aa: CASSQELSPGNQETQYF
abundance: many; j_gene: TRBJ2-7; v_gene: TRBV20-1; d_gene: NA; CDR3nt: TGCAGTGCTCTCCCAGCTAGCGACGAGCAGTACTTC; CDR3aa: CSALPASDEQYF
abundance: NA; j_gene: TRBJ2-7; v_gene: TRBV7-7; d_gene: TRBD1; CDR3nt: TGTGCTAGCAGCTCCGGGACAGTATACTACGAGCAGTACTTC; CDR3aa: CASSSGTVYYEQYF
abundance: NA; j_gene: TRBJ1-2; v_gene: TRBV5-1; d_gene: NA; CDR3nt: TGCGCCAGCAGCGAGCCGGGACGGCCAGGAGGCTACACCTTC; CDR3aa: CASSEPGRPGGYTF
abundance: NA; j_gene: TRBJ2-7; v_gene: TRBV12-3/TRBV12-4; d_gene: TRBD2; CDR3nt: TGTGCCAGCAGTTTAGTCGGACTAGCGGGTTCCTACGAGCAGTACTTC; CDR3aa: CASSLVGLAGSYEQYF
abundance: NA; j_gene: TRBJ2-1; v_gene: TRBV5-5; d_gene: TRBD1; CDR3nt: TGTGCCAGCAGTCCGGGACAGGGACCCAATGAGCAGTTCTTC; CDR3aa: CASSPGQGPNEQFF
abundance: few; j_gene: TRBJ2-1; v_gene: TRBV4-3; d_gene: TRBD1; CDR3nt: TGCGCCAGCAGCCAACTCCCGGACAGGAAATTTGAGCAGTTCTTC; CDR3aa: CASSQLPDRKFEQFF
abundance: many; j_gene: TRBJ2-1; v_gene: TRBV4-3; d_gene: TRBD2; CDR3nt: TGCGCCAGCAGCCAAACTCAGCGGGGGGTCTATGAGCAGTTCTTC; CDR3aa: CASSQTQRGVYEQFF
abundance: NA; j_gene: TRBJ2-3; v_gene: TRBV29-1; d_gene: TRBD1; CDR3nt: TGCAGCGTTTCTACGGGACAGGGGACCGCTAGCACAGATACGCAGTATTTT; CDR3aa: CSVSTGQGTASTDTQYF
abundance: few; j_gene: TRBJ2-7; v_gene: TRBV28; d_gene: NA; CDR3nt: TGTGCCAGCAGTTTATTTCTAGGTGACGAGCAGTACTTC; CDR3aa: CASSLFLGDEQYF
abundance: NA; j_gene: TRBJ1-5; v_gene: TRBV12-3/TRBV12-4; d_gene: NA; CDR3nt: TGTGCCAGCAGTTTACCTTCCAGGGGTAGCAATCAGCCCCAGCATTTT; CDR3aa: CASSLPSRGSNQPQHF
abundance: many; j_gene: TRBJ1-2; v_gene: TRBV12-3/TRBV12-4; d_gene: NA; CDR3nt: TGTGCCAGCAGAGCCCGGAACTATGGCTACACCTTC; CDR3aa: CASRARNYGYTF
abundance: NA; j_gene: TRBJ2-7; v_gene: TRBV5-1; d_gene: NA; CDR3nt: TGCGCCAGCAGCTTGGACACAACAGGGTACTACGAGCAGTACTTC; CDR3aa: CASSLDTTGYYEQYF
abundance: NA; j_gene: TRBJ2-7; v_gene: TRBV11-2; d_gene: NA; CDR3nt: TGTGCCAGCAGCTTATTTCAGGGCACCTACGAGCAGTACTTC; CDR3aa: CASSLFQGTYEQYF
abundance: many; j_gene: TRBJ2-3; v_gene: TRBV7-2; d_gene: TRBD2; CDR3nt: TGTGCCAGCAGCCTCGGGACTAGCGGGCCCACAGATACGCAGTATTTT; CDR3aa: CASSLGTSGPTDTQYF
abundance: few; j_gene: TRBJ2-4; v_gene: TRBV24-1; d_gene: TRBD1; CDR3nt: TGTGCCACCAGTGATACGGGACAGGGCGGAAACATTCAGTACTTC; CDR3aa: CATSDTGQGGNIQYF
abundance: many; j_gene: TRBJ2-2; v_gene: TRBV15; d_gene: NA; CDR3nt: TGTGCCACCTCGGCAGCAAACACCGGGGAGCTGTTTTTT; CDR3aa: CATSAANTGELFF
abundance: few; j_gene: TRBJ2-1; v_gene: TRBV6-2/TRBV6-3; d_gene: TRBD2; CDR3nt: TGTGCCAGCACCCTGCCGGGACTAGCGGGAGTAGAACCGTTCTTC; CDR3aa: CASTLPGLAGVEPFF
abundance: many; j_gene: TRBJ2-1; v_gene: TRBV10-3; d_gene: TRBD2; CDR3nt: TGTGCCATCAGTGTTAGCGGGGACAATGAGCAGTTCTTC; CDR3aa: CAISVSGDNEQFF
abundance: NA; j_gene: TRBJ2-7; v_gene: TRBV5-6; d_gene: NA; CDR3nt: TGTGCCAGCAGCGTAGACCGGCCGAACGAGCAGTACTTC; CDR3aa: CASSVDRPNEQYF
abundance: many; j_gene: TRBJ2-2; v_gene: TRBV7-2; d_gene: NA; CDR3nt: TGTGCCAGCAGCTTACCGAACACCGGGGAGCTGTTTTTT; CDR3aa: CASSLPNTGELFF
abundance: NA; j_gene: TRBJ2-2; v_gene: TRBV20-1; d_gene: NA; CDR3nt: TGCAGTGCTACGACAGGGAGGGTCGTCGGGGAGCTGTTTTTT; CDR3aa: CSATTGRVVGELFF
abundance: few; j_gene: TRBJ1-2; v_gene: TRBV20-1; d_gene: NA; CDR3nt: TGCAGTGCCCAGAACTATGGCTACACCTTC; CDR3aa: CSAQNYGYTF
abundance: NA; j_gene: TRBJ2-7; v_gene: TRBV25-1; d_gene: TRBD2; CDR3nt: TGTGCCAGCAGTGATAGCGGGAGGATCGCCTACGAGCAGTACTTC; CDR3aa: CASSDSGRIAYEQYF
abundance: many; j_gene: TRBJ2-1; v_gene: TRBV5-1; d_gene: NA; CDR3nt: TGCGCCAGCAGCTTGGACACATTCTCCTACAATGAGCAGTTCTTC; CDR3aa: CASSLDTFSYNEQFF